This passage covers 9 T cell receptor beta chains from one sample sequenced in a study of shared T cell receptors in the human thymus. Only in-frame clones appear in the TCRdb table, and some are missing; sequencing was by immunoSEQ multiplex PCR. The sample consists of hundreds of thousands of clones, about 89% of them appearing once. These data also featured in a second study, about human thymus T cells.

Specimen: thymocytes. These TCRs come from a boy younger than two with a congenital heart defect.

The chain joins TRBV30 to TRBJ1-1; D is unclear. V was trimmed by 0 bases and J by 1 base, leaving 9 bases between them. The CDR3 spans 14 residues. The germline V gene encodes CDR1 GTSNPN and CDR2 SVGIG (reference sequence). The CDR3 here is CAWSVPARNTEAFF. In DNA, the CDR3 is TGTGCCTGGAGTGTACCGGCTAGGAACACTGAAGCTTTCTTT.

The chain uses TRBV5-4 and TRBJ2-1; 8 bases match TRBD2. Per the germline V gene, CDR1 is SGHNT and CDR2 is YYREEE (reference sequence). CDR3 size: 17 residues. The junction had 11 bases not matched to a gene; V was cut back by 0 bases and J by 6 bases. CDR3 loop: CASSLVGGRPPGNEQFF. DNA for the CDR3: TGTGCCAGCAGCTTGGTGGGCGGGAGGCCACCAGGCAATGAGCAGTTCTTC.

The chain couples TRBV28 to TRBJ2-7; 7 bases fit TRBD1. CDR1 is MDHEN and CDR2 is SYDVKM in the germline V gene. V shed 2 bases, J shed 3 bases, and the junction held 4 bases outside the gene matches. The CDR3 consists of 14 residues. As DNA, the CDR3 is TGTGCCAGCAGTTTACCGGACAGGCTCTACGAGCAGTACTTC. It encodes CASSLPDRLYEQYF.

The DNA of the CDR3 is TGTGCCAGCAGCTTACACAGGGAAGAAGAGACCCAGTACTTC. This translates into CASSLHREEETQYF. The chain has TRBV5-4 and TRBJ2-5, with D tentatively TRBD1 (6 bases). Germline assignment: CDR1 SGHNT and CDR2 YYREEE (reference sequence). The CDR3 covers 14 residues. Trimming removed 2 bases from V and 3 bases from J, with 11 bases in between.

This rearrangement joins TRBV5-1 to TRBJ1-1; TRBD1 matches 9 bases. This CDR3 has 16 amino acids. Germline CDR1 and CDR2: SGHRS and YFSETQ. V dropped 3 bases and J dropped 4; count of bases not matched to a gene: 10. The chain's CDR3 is CASSCTGGSASTEAFF. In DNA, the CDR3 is TGCGCCAGCAGCTGTACAGGGGGCTCAGCGAGCACTGAAGCTTTCTTT.

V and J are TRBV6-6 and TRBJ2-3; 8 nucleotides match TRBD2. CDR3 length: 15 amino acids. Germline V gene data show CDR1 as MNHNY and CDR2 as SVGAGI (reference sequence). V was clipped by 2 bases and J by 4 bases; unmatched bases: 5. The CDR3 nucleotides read TGTGCCAGCAGTTACGGGGCGGGGGGCCCAGATACGCAGTATTTT. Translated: CASSYGAGGPDTQYF.

The CDR3 DNA reads TGTGCCAGCAGCTTATCGTTCGCGAACGGCTACACCTTC. Translating it yields CASSLSFANGYTF. V is TRBV5-8 and J is TRBJ1-2, with D unresolved. Looked up from germline, CDR1 is SGHTS and CDR2 is YDEGEE. V was shortened by 2 bases and J by 8 bases, with 13 bases between the two germline ends. The CDR3 is 13 amino acids. Together with reference TRBV5-8 and TRBJ1-2, the CDR3 gives the full variable domain: EAGVTQSPTHLIKTRGQQATLRCSPISGHTSVYWYQQALGLGLQFLLWYDEGEERNRGNFPPRFSGRQFPNYSSELNVNALELEDSALYLCASSLSFANGYTFGSGTRLTVV.

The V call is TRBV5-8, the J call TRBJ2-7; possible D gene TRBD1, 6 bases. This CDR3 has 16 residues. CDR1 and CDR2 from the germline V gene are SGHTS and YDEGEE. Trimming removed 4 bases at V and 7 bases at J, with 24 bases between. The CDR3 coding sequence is TGTGCCAGCAGCCTAAATCTTTACAGGGTCTCTCAAGAGCAGTACTTC. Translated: CASSLNLYRVSQEQYF.

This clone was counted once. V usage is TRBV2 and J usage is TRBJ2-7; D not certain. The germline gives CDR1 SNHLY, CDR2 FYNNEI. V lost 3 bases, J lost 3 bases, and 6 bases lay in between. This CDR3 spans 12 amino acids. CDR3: CASSDKFYEQYF. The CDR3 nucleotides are TGTGCCAGCAGTGATAAATTCTACGAGCAGTACTTC.